This T cell receptor beta chain came from a study of OX40 agonist ivuxolimab in advanced cancers. Sequencing was performed with immunoSEQ multiplex PCR; in TCRdb, only in-frame clones are kept and a portion is missing. This sample has about 80,000 clones, with 90% found just once. The CDR3 consists of 15 residues. V was pared by 7 bases and J by 4 bases, with 6 bases of the junction left unmatched. Germline V gives CDR1 LNHDA, CDR2 SQIVND (reference sequence). The V gene is TRBV19, the J gene TRBJ2-1; 11 nucleotides agree with TRBD2. The starting material was CD4+ or CD8+ T cells sorted from blood, obtained in a trial of the OX40 agonist ivuxolimab. The clonotype originates from an adult with an advanced solid tumor such as melanoma, head and neck, liver or kidney cancer. In DNA, the CDR3 is TGTGCCAGTAACCTAGCGGGGGGACATTACAATGAGCAGTTCTTC. It encodes CASNLAGGHYNEQFF.